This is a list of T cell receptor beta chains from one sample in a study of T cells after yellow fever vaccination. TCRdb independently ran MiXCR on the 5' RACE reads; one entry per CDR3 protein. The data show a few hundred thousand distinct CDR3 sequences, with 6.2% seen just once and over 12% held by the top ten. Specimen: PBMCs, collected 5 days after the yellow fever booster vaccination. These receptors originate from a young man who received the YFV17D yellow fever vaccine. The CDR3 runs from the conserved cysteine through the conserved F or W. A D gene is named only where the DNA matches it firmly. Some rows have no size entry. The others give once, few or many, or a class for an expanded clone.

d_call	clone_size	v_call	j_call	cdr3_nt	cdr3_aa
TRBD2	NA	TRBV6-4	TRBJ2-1	TGTGCCAGCGCGCGGACTAGCGGCTACAATGAGCAGTTCTTC	CASARTSGYNEQFF
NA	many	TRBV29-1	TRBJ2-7	TGCAGCGGGGGCCGAGGCTCCTACGAGCAGTACTTC	CSGGRGSYEQYF
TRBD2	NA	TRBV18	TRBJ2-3	TGTGCCAGCTCACCTACTAGCGGGAGGCGCCGTGGCACAGATACGCAGTATTTT	CASSPTSGRRRGTDTQYF
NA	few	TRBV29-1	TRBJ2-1	TGCAGCGGTACAGCGATCTACAATGAGCAGTTCTTC	CSGTAIYNEQFF
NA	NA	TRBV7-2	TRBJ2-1	TGTGCCAGCAGCTTAGGTTACAGGGTCCCCTACAATGAGCAGTTCTTC	CASSLGYRVPYNEQFF
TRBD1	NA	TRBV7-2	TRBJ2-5	TGTGCCAGCAGATTAACAGGGGCTGGGGAGACCCAGTACTTC	CASRLTGAGETQYF
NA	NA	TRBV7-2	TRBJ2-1	TGTGCCAGCAGCTTAGGACTAGTCCCCTACAATGAGCAGTTCTTC	CASSLGLVPYNEQFF
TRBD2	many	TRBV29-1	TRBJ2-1	TGCAGCGTCCGGACTAGCGGGAGGGAGAATGAGCAGTTCTTC	CSVRTSGRENEQFF
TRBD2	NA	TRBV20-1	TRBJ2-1	TGCAGTGCGCGGACTAGCGGACCCCCCTACAATGAGCAGTTCTTC	CSARTSGPPYNEQFF
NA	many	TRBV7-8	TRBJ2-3	TGTGCCAGCACCGGCGGACTCACAGATACGCAGTATTTT	CASTGGLTDTQYF
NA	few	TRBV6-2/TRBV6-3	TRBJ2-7	TGTGCCAGCCGCTCGACAGGTTCCTACGAGCAGTACTTC	CASRSTGSYEQYF
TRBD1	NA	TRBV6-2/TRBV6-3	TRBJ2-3	TGTGCCAGCAGTTCACACAGGGGAAGCACAGATACGCAGTATTTT	CASSSHRGSTDTQYF
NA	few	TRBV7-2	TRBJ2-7	TGTGCCAGCAGCTTATTCGTAGAGGGCCTTGAGCAGTACTTC	CASSLFVEGLEQYF
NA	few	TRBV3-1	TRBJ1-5	TGTGCCAGCAGTCCCTGGGTAGATCAGCCCCAGCATTTT	CASSPWVDQPQHF
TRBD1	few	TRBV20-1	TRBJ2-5	TGCAGTGCAAAGGGACAGGGGGGAGAGACCCAGTACTTC	CSAKGQGGETQYF
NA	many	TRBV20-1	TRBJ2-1	TGCAGTGCCCCATTTCCCGGGTCCTGGAATGAGCAGTTCTTC	CSAPFPGSWNEQFF
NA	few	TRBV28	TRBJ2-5	TGTGCCAGCAGTTCCATTGACAGGCTCCAAGAGACCCAGTACTTC	CASSSIDRLQETQYF
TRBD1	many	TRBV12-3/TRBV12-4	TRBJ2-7	TGTGCCAGCAGTTTGGACAGGGGACGGTACGAGCAGTACTTC	CASSLDRGRYEQYF
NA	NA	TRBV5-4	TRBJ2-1	TGTGCCAGCAGCTTGGCCGGGCCCGCCTACAATGAGCAGTTCTTC	CASSLAGPAYNEQFF
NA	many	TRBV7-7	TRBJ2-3	TGTGCCAGCAGCTTAGCTAGCGACACAGATACGCAGTATTTT	CASSLASDTDTQYF
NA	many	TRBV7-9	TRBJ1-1	TGTGCCAGCAGCTTAGGCACATTGAACACTGAAGCTTTCTTT	CASSLGTLNTEAFF
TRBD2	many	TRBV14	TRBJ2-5	TGTGCCAGCAGCTCCACTAGCGGGACCCAAGAGACCCAGTACTTC	CASSSTSGTQETQYF
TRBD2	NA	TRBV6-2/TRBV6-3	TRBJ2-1	TGTGCCAGCAGTTACCACAGCGGGAGGTTTGAGCAGTTCTTC	CASSYHSGRFEQFF
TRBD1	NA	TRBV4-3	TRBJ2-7	TGCGCCAGCAGCCCCGACAGGGGCATTTTTCGCGAGCAGTACTTC	CASSPDRGIFREQYF
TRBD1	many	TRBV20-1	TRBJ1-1	TGCAGTGCAGCCAAGGGGGCGGCTGAAGCTTTCTTT	CSAAKGAAEAFF
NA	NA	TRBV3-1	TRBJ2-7	TGTGCCAGCAGCCACGGGTCGGCAGTTGCCTACTACGAGCAGTACTTC	CASSHGSAVAYYEQYF
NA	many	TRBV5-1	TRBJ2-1	TGCGCCAGCAGCTTAAGCCCGGACAGAAATGAGCAGTTCTTC	CASSLSPDRNEQFF
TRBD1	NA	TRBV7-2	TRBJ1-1	TGTGCCAGCAGCGCTAGACAGGGAGCTGTTCCTGAAGCTTTCTTT	CASSARQGAVPEAFF
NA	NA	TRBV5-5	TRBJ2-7	TGTGCCAGCAGCTTAGGCGTCGGCGAGCAGTACTTC	CASSLGVGEQYF
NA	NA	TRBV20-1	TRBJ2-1	TGCAGTAATTGGCGGTACAATGAGCAGTTCTTC	CSNWRYNEQFF
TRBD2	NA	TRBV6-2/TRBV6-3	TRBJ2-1	TGTGCCAGCAGTCTGGGGGGGGGAGTTTACAATGAGCAGTTCTTC	CASSLGGGVYNEQFF
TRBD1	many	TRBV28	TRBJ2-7	TGTGCCAGCACTAAAACCGGGACAGGCTACGAGCAGTACTTC	CASTKTGTGYEQYF
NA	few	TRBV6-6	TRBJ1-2	TGTGCCAGCACCGGGGCTCAAAACTATGGCTACACCTTC	CASTGAQNYGYTF
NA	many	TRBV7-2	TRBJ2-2	TGTGCCAGCAGCTTACTACCCTCCGCCGGGGAGCTGTTTTTT	CASSLLPSAGELFF
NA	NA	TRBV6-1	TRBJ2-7	TGTGCCAGCAGCCACGCGGGGACTCAAGGTTCCTACGAGCAGTACTTC	CASSHAGTQGSYEQYF
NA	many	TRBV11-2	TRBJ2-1	TGTGCCAGCGCGAGTGTTGGGAGTGAGCAGTTCTTC	CASASVGSEQFF
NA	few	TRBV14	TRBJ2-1	TGTGCCAGCAGCCCAGTAGGGGTGGGGGATGAGCAGTTCTTC	CASSPVGVGDEQFF
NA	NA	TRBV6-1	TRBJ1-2	TGTGCCAGCAGTGACAGGACAGAAGAGACATATGGCTACACCTTC	CASSDRTEETYGYTF
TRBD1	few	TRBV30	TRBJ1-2	TGTGCCTGGCAGGGGGGACAGGGGGCCTATGGCTACACCTTC	CAWQGGQGAYGYTF
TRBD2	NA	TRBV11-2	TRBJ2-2	TGTGCCAGCAGCCCACTTGCGGGAGGGCCCACCGGGGAGCTGTTTTTT	CASSPLAGGPTGELFF